This T cell receptor (beta chain) was found in a study of T cells in Graves' hyperthyroidism and ophthalmopathy. Trimming took 4 bases from V and 10 from J; bases not matched to a gene: 10. The germline gives CDR1 SGHVS, CDR2 FQNEAQ. CDR3 size: 15 residues. The definition of stable Graves' hyperthyroidism was no ophthalmopathy progression within 18 months. The study based diagnoses on clinical symptoms, serum thyroxine and TRAb, thyroid ultrasound and orbital computed tomography. Notes on the study in general: Ophthalmopathy could be told apart from stable hyperthyroidism with a 13 V-J model.

Comments on this clonotype: The antigen remains undetermined.

RNA transcripts were the template for amplifying TCR beta CDR3 regions. The primer set for the first-round RT-PCR of the TCR CDR3 was HTBI. TCRdb re-called the multiplex PCR reads through MiXCR, storing one row per CDR3 protein. Of hundreds of thousands of distinct CDR3 sequences in the sample, 35% are singletons; the top ten hold around 30%. The rearrangement joins TRBV7-8 to TRBJ2-1; TRBD2 matches 10 bases. Sequenced input: blood. The TCR was taken from a woman aged 40 to 50 with Graves' hyperthyroidism. DNA for the CDR3: TGTGCCAGCAGCTATTTAGGGCTAGCGGGAGAGGAGCAGTTCTTC. Its translation: CASSYLGLAGEEQFF.